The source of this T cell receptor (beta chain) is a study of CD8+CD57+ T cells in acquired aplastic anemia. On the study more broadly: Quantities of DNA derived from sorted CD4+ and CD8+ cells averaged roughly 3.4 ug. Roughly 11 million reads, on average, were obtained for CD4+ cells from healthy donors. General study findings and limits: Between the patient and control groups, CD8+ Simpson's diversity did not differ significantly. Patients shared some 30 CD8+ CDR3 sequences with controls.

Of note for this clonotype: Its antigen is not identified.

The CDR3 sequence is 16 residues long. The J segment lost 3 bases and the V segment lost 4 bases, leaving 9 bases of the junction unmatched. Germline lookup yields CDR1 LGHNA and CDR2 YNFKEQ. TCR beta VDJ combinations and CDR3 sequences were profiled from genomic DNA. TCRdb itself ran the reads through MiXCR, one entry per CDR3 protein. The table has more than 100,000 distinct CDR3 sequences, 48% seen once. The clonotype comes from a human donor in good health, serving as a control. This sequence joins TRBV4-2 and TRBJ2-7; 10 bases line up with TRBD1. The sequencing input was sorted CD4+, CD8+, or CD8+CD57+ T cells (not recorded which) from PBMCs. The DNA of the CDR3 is TGTGCCAGCAGCCCAGACAGGGGGCGCGGGGACTACGAGCAGTACTTC. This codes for CASSPDRGRGDYEQYF.